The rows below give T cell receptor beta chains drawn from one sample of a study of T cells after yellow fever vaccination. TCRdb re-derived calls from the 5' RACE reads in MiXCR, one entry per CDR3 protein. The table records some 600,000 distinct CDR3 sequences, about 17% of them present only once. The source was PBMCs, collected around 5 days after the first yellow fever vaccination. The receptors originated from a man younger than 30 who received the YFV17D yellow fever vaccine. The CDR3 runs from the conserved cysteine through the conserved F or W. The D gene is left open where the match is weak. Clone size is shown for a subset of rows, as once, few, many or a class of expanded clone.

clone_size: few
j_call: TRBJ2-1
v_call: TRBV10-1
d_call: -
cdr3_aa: CASSDRAGWGNEQFF
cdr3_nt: TGCGCCAGCAGTGATCGGGCAGGTTGGGGCAATGAGCAGTTCTTC

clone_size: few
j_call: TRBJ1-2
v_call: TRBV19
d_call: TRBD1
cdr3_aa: CASSPGTVEYYGYTF
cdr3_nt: TGTGCCAGTAGCCCCGGGACAGTCGAATACTATGGCTACACCTTC

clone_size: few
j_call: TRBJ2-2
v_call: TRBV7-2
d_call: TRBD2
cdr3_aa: CASSLGTTRGGELFF
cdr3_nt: TGTGCCAGCAGCCTCGGGACTACCCGCGGGGGGGAGCTGTTTTTT

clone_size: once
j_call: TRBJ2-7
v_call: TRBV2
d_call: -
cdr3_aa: CASTRPGRSYEQYF
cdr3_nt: TGTGCCAGCACCCGTCCGGGGCGATCCTACGAGCAGTACTTC

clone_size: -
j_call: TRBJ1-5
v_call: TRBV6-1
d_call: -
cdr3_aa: CASRFDTNQPQHF
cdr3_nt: TGTGCCAGCAGATTCGATACCAATCAGCCCCAGCATTTT

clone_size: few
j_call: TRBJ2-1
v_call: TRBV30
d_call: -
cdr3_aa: CAWSVQVTSEQFF
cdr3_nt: TGTGCCTGGAGTGTGCAAGTCACAAGTGAGCAGTTCTTC

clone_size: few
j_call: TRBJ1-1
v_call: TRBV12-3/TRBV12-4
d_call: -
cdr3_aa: CASSFGTLENTEAFF
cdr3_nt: TGTGCCAGCAGTTTTGGGACCCTTGAGAACACTGAAGCTTTCTTT

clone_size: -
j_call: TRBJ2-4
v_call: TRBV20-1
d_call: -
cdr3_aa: CSAPGRGSKNIQYF
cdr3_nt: TGCAGTGCACCAGGCCGGGGGTCCAAAAACATTCAGTACTTC

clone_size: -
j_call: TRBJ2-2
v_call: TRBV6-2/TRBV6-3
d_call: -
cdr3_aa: CASSVIRQGGTGELFF
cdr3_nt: TGTGCCAGCAGTGTGATCCGGCAGGGCGGGACCGGGGAGCTGTTTTTT

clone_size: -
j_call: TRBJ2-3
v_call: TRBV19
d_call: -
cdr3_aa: CASSMGKSTDTQYF
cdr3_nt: TGTGCCAGTAGTATGGGTAAAAGCACAGATACGCAGTATTTT

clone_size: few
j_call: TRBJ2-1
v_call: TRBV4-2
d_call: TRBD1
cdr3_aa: CASSQFNIGQGDNEQFF
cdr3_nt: TGTGCCAGCAGCCAATTTAATATCGGACAGGGTGACAATGAGCAGTTCTTC

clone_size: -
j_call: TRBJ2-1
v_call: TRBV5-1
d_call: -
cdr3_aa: CASSLGGYNYNEQFF
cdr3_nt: TGCGCCAGCAGCTTGGGAGGGTACAACTACAATGAGCAGTTCTTC

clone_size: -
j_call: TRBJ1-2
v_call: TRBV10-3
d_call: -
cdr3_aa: CAISVDILNYGYTF
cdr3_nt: TGTGCCATCAGTGTGGACATCCTTAACTATGGCTACACCTTC

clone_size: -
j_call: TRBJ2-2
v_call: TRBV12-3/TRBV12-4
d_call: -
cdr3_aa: CASSPLSRGELFF
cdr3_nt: TGTGCCAGCAGTCCCCTTAGCCGCGGGGAGCTGTTTTTT

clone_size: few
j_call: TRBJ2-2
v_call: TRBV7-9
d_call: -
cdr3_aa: CASRLQPLAAGELFF
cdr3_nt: TGTGCCAGCAGGTTACAACCACTCGCGGCCGGGGAGCTGTTTTTT

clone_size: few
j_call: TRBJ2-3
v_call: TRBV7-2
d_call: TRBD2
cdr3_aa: CASSGSSGGTVDTQYF
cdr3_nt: TGTGCCAGCAGCGGATCTAGCGGGGGGACTGTTGATACGCAGTATTTT

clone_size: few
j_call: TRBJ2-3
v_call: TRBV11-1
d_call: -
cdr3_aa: CASSYAGEDTQYF
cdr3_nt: TGTGCCAGCAGCTATGCAGGGGAAGATACGCAGTATTTT

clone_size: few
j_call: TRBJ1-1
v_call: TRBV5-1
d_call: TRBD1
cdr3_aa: CASSREGARATEAFF
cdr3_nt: TGCGCCAGCAGCCGAGAGGGGGCGCGGGCCACTGAAGCTTTCTTT

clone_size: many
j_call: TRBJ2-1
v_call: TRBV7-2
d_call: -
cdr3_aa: CASSPSTRGNEQFF
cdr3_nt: TGTGCCAGCAGCCCCTCGACTAGGGGCAATGAGCAGTTCTTC

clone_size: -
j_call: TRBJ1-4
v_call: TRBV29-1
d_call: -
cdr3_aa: CSVEAVGTHEKLFF
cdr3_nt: TGCAGCGTTGAAGCTGTTGGGACACATGAAAAACTGTTTTTT